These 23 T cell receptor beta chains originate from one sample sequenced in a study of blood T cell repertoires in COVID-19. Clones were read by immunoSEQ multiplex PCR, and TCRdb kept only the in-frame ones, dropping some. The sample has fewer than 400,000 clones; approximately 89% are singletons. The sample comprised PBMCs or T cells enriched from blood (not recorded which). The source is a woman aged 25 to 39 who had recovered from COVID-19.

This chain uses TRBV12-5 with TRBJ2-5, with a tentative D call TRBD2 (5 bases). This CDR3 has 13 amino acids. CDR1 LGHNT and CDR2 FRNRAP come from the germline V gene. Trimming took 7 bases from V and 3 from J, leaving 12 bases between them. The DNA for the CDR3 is TGTGCTAGTGCGGCACTAGTGGAAGAGACCCAGTACTTC. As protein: CASAALVEETQYF.

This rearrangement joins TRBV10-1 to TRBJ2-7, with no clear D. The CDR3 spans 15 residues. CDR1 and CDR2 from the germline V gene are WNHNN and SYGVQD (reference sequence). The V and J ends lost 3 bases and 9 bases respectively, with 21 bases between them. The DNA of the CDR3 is TGCGCCAGCAGTGAAGCGAGCCGGAGTCTACGAGGGCAGTACTTC. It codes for CASSEASRSLRGQYF.

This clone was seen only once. As DNA, the CDR3 is TGTGCCAGCAGCCCGAGGGATGAAAAACTGTTTTTT. Translating it yields CASSPRDEKLFF. The chain is built from TRBV7-9 and TRBJ1-4; no clear D. In germline, CDR1 is SEHNR, CDR2 FQNEAQ (reference sequence). The CDR3 consists of 12 residues. V lost 5 bases and J lost 6, with 7 bases in between.

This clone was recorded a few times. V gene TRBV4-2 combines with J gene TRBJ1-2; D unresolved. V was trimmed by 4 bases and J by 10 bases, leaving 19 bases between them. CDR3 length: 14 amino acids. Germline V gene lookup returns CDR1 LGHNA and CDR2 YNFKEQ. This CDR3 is CASSLKRELMDYTF. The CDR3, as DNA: TGTGCCAGCAGCCTAAAGCGGGAACTTATGGACTACACCTTC.

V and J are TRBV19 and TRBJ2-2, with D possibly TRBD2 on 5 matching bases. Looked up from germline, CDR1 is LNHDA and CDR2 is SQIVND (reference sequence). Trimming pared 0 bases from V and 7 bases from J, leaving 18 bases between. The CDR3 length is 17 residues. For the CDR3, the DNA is TGTGCCAGTAGTATAGACCCGTGGAGACTAACGAGCGGGGAGCTGTTTTTT. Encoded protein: CASSIDPWRLTSGELFF. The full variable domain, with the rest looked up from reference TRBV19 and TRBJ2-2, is DGGITQSPKYLFRKEGQNVTLSCEQNLNHDAMYWYRQDPGQGLRLIYYSQIVNDFQKGDIAEGYSVSREKKESFPLTVTSAQKNPTAFYLCASSIDPWRLTSGELFFGEGSRLTVL.

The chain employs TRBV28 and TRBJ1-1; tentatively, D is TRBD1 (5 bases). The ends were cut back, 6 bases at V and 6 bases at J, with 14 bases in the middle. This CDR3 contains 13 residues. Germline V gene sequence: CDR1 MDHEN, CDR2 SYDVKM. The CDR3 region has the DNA TGTGCCAGCAGAGCTCAGGGTTTCGCTGAAGCTTTCTTT. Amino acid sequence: CASRAQGFAEAFF.

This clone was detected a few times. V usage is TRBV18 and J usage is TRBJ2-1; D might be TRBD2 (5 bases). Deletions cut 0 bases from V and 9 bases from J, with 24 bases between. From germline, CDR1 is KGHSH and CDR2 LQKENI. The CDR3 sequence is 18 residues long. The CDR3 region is CASSPPTRARPSPTEQFF. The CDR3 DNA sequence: TGTGCCAGCTCACCACCGACGAGGGCGCGGCCATCTCCTACTGAGCAGTTCTTC.

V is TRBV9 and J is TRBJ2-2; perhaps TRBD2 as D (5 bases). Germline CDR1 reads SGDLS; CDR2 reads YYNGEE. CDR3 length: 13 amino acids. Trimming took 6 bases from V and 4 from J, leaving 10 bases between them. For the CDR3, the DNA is TGTGCCAGCACTAGAGGAGGCACCGGGGAGCTGTTTTTT. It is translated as CASTRGGTGELFF. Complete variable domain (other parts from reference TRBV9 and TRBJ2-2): DSGVTQTPKHLITATGQRVTLRCSPRSGDLSVYWYQQSLDQGLQFLIQYYNGEERAKGNILERFSAQQFPDLHSELNLSSLELGDSALYFCASTRGGTGELFFGEGSRLTVL.

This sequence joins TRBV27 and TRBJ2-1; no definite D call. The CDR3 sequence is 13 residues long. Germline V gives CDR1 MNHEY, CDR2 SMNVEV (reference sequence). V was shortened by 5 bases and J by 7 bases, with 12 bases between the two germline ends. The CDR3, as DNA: TGTGCCAGCAGTGCCTCAAGGCGGAATGAGCAGTTCTTC. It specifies CASSASRRNEQFF.

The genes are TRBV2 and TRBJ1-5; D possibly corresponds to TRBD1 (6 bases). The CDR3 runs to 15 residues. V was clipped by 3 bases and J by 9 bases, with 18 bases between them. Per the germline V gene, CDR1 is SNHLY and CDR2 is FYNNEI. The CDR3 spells CASSDTGSPKRPQHF. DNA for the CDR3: TGTGCCAGCAGTGACACAGGGAGCCCTAAACGGCCCCAGCATTTT. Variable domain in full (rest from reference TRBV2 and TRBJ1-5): EPEVTQTPSHQVTQMGQEVILRCVPISNHLYFYWYRQILGQKVEFLVSFYNNEISEKSEIFDDQFSVERPDGSNFTLKIRSTKLEDSAMYFCASSDTGSPKRPQHFGDGTRLSIL.

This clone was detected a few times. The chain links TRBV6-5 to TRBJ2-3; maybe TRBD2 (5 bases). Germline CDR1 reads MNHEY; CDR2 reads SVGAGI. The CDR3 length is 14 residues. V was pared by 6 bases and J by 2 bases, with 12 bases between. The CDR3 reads CASSLGLHTDTQYF. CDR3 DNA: TGTGCCAGCAGCCTCGGACTGCACACAGATACGCAGTATTTT.

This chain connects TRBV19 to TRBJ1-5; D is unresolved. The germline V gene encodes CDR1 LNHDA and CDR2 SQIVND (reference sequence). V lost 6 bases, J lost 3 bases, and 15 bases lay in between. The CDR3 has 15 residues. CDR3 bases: TGTGCCAGTAGGGACTACAGCGGCTTCAATCAGCCCCAGCATTTT. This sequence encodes CASRDYSGFNQPQHF.

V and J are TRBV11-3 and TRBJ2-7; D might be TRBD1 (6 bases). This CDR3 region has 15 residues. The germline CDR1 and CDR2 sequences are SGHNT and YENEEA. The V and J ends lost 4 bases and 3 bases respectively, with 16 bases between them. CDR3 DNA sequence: TGTGCCAGCAGCTCGGGACATCCGAGCATCTACGAGCAGTACTTC. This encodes CASSSGHPSIYEQYF.

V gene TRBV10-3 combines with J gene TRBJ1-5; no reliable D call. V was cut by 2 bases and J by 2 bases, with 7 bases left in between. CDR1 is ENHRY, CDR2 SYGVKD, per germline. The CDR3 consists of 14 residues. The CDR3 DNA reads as TGTGCCATCAGTGAGGCCCGAGGCAATCAGCCCCAGCATTTT. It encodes CAISEARGNQPQHF.

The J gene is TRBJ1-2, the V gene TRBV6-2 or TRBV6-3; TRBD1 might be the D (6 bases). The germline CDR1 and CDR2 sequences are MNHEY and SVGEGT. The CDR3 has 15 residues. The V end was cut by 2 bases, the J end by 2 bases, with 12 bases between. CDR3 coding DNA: TGTGCCAGCAGTTACCTGGGGGCCCCAAACTATGGCTACACCTTC. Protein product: CASSYLGAPNYGYTF.

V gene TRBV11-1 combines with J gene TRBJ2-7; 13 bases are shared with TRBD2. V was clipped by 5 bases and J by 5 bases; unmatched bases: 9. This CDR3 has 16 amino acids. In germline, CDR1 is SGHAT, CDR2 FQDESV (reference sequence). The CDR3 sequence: CASSRTTSGRYHEQYF. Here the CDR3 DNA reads TGTGCCAGCAGCCGTACGACTAGCGGGAGGTATCACGAGCAGTACTTC.

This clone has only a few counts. DNA for the CDR3: TGTGCCAGCAGCCAAGCCGGGACAGGGTCCACCTACGAGCAGTACTTC. Translated, it gives CASSQAGTGSTYEQYF. The gene calls are TRBV14 and TRBJ2-7, with 9 bases lining up with TRBD1. The CDR3 consists of 16 residues. J lost 2 bases, V lost 1 base, and 6 bases had no gene match. Per the germline V gene, CDR1 is SGHDN and CDR2 is FVKESK.

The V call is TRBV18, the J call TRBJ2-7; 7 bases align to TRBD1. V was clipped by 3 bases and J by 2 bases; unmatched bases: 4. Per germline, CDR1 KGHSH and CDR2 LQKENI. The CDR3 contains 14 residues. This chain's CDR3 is CASSPGQRTYEQYF. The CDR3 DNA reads TGTGCCAGCTCACCGGGACAGAGAACCTACGAGCAGTACTTC.

The CDR3 spells CASSSRGARETQYF. The CDR3 DNA follows: TGTGCCAGCAGCTCCCGCGGGGCGAGGGAGACCCAGTACTTC. V gene TRBV5-4 combines with J gene TRBJ2-5, with D possibly being TRBD2 (6 bases). This CDR3 region has 14 residues. V gave up 3 bases and J gave up 5 bases, with 14 bases separating them. CDR1 and CDR2 from the germline V gene are SGHNT and YYREEE (reference sequence).

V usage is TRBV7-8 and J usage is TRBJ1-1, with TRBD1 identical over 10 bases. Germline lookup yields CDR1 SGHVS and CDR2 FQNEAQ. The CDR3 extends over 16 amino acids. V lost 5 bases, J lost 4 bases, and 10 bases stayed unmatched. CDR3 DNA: TGTGCCAGCAGCCACGACAGGGGGCGCCGAACCACTGAAGCTTTCTTT. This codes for CASSHDRGRRTTEAFF.

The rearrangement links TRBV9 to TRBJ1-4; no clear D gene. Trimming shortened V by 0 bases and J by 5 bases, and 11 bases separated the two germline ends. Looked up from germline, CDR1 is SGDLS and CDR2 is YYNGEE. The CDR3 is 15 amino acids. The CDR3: CASSVGRFANEKLFF. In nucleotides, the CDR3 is TGTGCCAGCAGCGTAGGGCGGTTTGCCAATGAAAAACTGTTTTTT.

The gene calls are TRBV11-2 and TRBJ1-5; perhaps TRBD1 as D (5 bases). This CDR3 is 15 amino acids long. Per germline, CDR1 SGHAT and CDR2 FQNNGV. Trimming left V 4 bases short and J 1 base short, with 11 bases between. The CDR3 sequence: CASSCQGHSNQPQHF. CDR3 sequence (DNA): TGTGCCAGCAGCTGTCAGGGCCACAGCAATCAGCCCCAGCATTTT.

The CDR3 reads CASSDRSGLWRGTDTQYF. The CDR3, as DNA: TGCGCCAGCAGTGACAGGTCCGGACTTTGGCGGGGCACAGATACGCAGTATTTT. The chain has TRBV5-1 and TRBJ2-3; possible D gene TRBD1, 6 bases. This CDR3 has 18 amino acids. V was trimmed by 5 bases and J by 1 base, leaving 23 bases between them. Germline CDR1 SGHRS, CDR2 YFSETQ.